This T cell receptor beta chain is from a study of post-analysis software for immune sequencing data. Overall study: Relapsing-remitting, secondary progressive and progressive-relapsing courses of multiple sclerosis were included.

Germline CDR1 and CDR2: KGHSH and LQKENI. The CDR3 length is 12 residues. V shed 6 bases and J shed 2 bases, with 8 bases lying between them. This clonotype has ten or more counts. Its antigen is undetermined. Overall study findings and caveats: With TRBV5-6, TRBV5-1 and TRBV20-1 included, about five TRBV segments were more frequent in patients than in controls. Significantly lower normalized Chao1 diversity was seen in multiple sclerosis patients than in controls. Analysis by F measure revealed that same-batch samples clustered strongly together.

TCR beta cDNA libraries had unique molecular identifiers. T cells, about 0.85 to 11 million of them, yielded approximately 530,000 cDNA molecules. Each CDR3 protein gets one entry after TCRdb re-called the PCR reads with MiXCR. This table holds about 560,000 distinct CDR3 sequences, 44% found once. Sequenced input: blood. The V gene is TRBV18, the J gene TRBJ2-7; D is ambiguous. This TCR was recovered from a girl aged 10-17 years with multiple sclerosis. CDR3 nucleotide sequence: TGTGCCAGCTCTCCGGACCCCTACGAGCAGTACTTC. It yields the protein CASSPDPYEQYF.